The T cell receptor (beta chain) under discussion was sequenced for a study of T-cell reconstitution after alpha-beta-depleted transplantation in children. The CDR3 runs 14 residues. V was trimmed by 7 bases and J by 2 bases, leaving 14 bases between them. This clonotype was counted at least ten times. Preparing the TCRbeta library involved the use of unique molecular identifiers. TCRdb processed the PCR reads anew with MiXCR; each CDR3 protein has one entry. This table has approximately 490,000 distinct CDR3 sequences, under 15% appearing once. This receptor was taken from a human donor who donated a stem cell graft to a child with combined immunodeficiency. The specimen was PBMCs from the stem cell graft donor, collected from the stem cell graft. V usage is TRBV12-3 or TRBV12-4 and J usage is TRBJ1-1, with D unclear. Here the CDR3 reads CASTLGGLNTEAFF. The CDR3 coding sequence is TGTGCCAGCACCCTTGGCGGCCTTAACACTGAAGCTTTCTTT.